The next 6 T cell receptor beta chains were all read from a single sample in a study of tumor-infiltrating lymphocytes in primary liver carcinoma. Germline DNA was extracted too, while blood RNA derived from unsorted whole blood. From roughly 0.5 ug total RNA, TCR beta cDNA was generated with a primer in the constant region. Investigators got TCR beta libraries out of three nested multiplex PCR rounds, done with slightly modified ARM-PCR. The study ran its first two PCR rounds for around 9 cycles each, using TRBV1-TRBV30 forward primers and a C-beta reverse primer. Using its own MiXCR run on the multiplex PCR reads, TCRdb lists one record per CDR3 protein. The sample contains some 190,000 distinct CDR3 sequences, 50% to 75% of which appear only once. The source material was peripheral blood. These receptors came from a man aged 35 to 55 with primary liver carcinoma and hepatitis B virus infection.

This clonotype was seen a handful of times. J is TRBJ2-6 and V is TRBV4-1; maybe TRBD2 (6 bases). From germline, CDR1 is MGHRA and CDR2 YSYEKL. V was clipped by 1 base and J by 2 bases, with 9 bases between them. The CDR3 has 16 residues. The CDR3 bases are TGCGCCAGCAGCCAAGGGACTAATGCTGGGGCCAACGTCCTGACTTTC. It is translated as CASSQGTNAGANVLTF.

Details on this clonotype: One junction end does not reproduce the germline sequence, and a read error may be involved. This rearrangement joins TRBV28 to TRBJ2-1, with 13 bases aligning to TRBD2. From germline, CDR1 is MDHEN and CDR2 SYDVKM. The CDR3 totals 15 residues. CDR3: CASTPGLAGNNGQFF. CDR3 bases: TGTGCCAGTACCCCGGGACTAGCGGGGAACAATGGGCAGTTCTTC.

The V call is TRBV7-9, the J call TRBJ2-7, with a possible D match to TRBD2 (5 bases). Germline V gene lookup returns CDR1 SEHNR and CDR2 FQNEAQ (reference sequence). This CDR3 has 13 residues. Trimming took 4 bases from V and 3 from J, leaving 10 bases between them. This CDR3 reads CASSYDYRYEQYF. The CDR3 DNA reads TGTGCCAGCAGCTATGACTACCGCTACGAGCAGTACTTC.

As to this clonotype: A much larger clone is a single base away; this may be a read error. This chain uses TRBV6-5 with TRBJ2-6; a possible D gene is TRBD1 (5 bases). The CDR3 runs 16 residues. V was cut by 5 bases and J by 4 bases, with 15 bases left in between. The germline gives CDR1 MNHEY, CDR2 SVGAGI. The CDR3 DNA follows: TGTGCCAGCAGTCCTCAAATAGGGGCAGGGGCCAACGTCCTGACTTTC. As protein: CASSPQIGAGANVLTF.

This rearrangement joins TRBV5-1 to TRBJ2-7; D ambiguous. This CDR3 has 14 amino acids. The germline V and J ends were trimmed by 6 bases and 3 bases, with 16 bases remaining between them. The germline gives CDR1 SGHRS, CDR2 YFSETQ. DNA for the CDR3: TGCGCCAGCATCTCCCAGGTGGAAGTCTACGAGCAGTACTTC. It specifies CASISQVEVYEQYF. Full variable domain (outside the CDR3, taken from reference TRBV5-1 and TRBJ2-7): KAGVTQTPRYLIKTRGQQVTLSCSPISGHRSVSWYQQTPGQGLQFLFEYFSETQRNKGNFPGRFSGRQFSNSRSEMNVSTLELGDSALYLCASISQVEVYEQYFGPGTRLTVT.

This clonotype was seen a handful of times. The gene calls are TRBV12-3 or TRBV12-4 and TRBJ2-7; D gene unclear. The CDR3 runs to 15 residues. Trimming stripped 4 bases from V and 1 base from J, with 14 bases between. For the CDR3, the DNA is TGTGCCAGCAGTTCCTCTGTTGGCCGTTCCTACGAGCAGTACTTC. Protein sequence: CASSSSVGRSYEQYF.